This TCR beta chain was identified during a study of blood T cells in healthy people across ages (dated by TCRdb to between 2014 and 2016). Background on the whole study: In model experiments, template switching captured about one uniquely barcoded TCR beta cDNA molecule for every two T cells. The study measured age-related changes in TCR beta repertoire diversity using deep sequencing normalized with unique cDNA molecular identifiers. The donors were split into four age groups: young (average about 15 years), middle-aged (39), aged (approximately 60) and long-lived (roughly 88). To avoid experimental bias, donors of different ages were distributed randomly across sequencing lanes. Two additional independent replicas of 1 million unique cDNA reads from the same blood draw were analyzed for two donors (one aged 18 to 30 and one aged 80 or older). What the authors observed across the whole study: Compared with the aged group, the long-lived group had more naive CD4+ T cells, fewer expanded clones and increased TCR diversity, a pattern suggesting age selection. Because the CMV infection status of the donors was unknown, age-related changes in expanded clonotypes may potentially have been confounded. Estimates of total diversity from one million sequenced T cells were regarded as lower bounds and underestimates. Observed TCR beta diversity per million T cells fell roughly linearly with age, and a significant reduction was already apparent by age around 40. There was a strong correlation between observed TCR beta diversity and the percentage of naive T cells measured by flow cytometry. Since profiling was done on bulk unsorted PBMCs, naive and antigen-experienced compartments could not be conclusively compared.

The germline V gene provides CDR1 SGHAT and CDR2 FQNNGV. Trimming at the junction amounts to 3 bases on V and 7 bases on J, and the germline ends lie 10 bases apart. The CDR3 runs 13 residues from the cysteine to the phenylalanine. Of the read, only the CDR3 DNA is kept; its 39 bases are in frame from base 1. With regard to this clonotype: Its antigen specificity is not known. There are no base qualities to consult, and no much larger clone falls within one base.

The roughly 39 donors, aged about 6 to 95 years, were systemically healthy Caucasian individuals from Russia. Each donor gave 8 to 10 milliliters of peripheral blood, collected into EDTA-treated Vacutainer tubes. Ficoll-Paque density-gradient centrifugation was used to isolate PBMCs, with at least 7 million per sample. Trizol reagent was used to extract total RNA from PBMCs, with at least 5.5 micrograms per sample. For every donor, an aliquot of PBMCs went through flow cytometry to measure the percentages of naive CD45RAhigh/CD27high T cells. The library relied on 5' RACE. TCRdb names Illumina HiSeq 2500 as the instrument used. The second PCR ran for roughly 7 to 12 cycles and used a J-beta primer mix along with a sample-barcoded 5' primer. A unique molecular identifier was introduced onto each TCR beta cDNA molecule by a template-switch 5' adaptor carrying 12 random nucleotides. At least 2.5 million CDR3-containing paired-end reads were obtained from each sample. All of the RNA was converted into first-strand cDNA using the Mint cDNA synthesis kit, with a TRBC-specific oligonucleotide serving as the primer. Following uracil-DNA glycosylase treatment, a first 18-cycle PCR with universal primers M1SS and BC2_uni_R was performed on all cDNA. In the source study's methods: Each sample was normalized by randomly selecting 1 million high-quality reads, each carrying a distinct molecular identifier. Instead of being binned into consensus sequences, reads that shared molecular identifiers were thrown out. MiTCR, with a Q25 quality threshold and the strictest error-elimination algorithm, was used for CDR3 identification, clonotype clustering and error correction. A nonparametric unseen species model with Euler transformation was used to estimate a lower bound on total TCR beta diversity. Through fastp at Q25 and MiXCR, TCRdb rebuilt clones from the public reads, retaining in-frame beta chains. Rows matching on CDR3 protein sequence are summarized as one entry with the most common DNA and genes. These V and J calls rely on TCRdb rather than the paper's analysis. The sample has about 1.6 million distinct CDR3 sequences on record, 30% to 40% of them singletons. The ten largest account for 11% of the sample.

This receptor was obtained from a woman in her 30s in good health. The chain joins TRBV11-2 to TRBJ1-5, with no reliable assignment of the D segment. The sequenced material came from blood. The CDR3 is CASSFNPGQPQHF. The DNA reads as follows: TGTGCCAGCAGCTTCAACCCGGGGCAGCCCCAGCATTTT.